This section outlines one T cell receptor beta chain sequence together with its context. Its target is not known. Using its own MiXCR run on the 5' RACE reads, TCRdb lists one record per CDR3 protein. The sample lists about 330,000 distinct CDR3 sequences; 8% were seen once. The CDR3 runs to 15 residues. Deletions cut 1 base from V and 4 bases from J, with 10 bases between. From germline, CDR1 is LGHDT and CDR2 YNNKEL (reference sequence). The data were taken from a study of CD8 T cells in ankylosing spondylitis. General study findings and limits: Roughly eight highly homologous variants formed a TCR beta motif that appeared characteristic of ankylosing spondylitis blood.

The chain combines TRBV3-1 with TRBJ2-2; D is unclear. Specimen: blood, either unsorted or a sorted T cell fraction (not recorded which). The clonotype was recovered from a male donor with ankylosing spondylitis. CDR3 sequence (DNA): TGTGCCAGCAGCCAAGGCGCAACAGTCACCGGGGAGCTGTTTTTT. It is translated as CASSQGATVTGELFF.